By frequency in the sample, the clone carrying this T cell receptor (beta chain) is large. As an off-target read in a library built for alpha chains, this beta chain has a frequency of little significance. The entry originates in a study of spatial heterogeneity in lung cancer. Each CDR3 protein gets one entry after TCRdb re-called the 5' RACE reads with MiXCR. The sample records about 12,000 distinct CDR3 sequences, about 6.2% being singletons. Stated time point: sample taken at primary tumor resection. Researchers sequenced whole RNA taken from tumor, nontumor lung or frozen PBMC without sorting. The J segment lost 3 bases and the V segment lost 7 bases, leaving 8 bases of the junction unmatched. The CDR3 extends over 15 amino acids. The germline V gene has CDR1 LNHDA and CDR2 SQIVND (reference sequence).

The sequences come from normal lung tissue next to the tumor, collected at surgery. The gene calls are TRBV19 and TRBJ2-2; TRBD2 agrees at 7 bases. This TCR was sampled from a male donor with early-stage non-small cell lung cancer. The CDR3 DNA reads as TGTGCCAGTACCGGGGAGGGTGGTTACACCGGGGAGCTGTTTTTT. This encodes CASTGEGGYTGELFF.